This T cell receptor (beta chain) was sequenced during a study of T cell changes during pregnancy in multiple sclerosis. Produced via immunoSEQ multiplex PCR; TCRdb's table is partial and in-frame only. Of fewer than 95,000 clones in the sample, roughly 91% are singletons; the top ten hold 4.3%. This clonotype was obtained from a female donor with multiple sclerosis, enrolled in a pregnancy study. This specimen consisted of peripheral blood, obtained in the first trimester of pregnancy.

CDR3 region: CASSWGSRGSTDTQYF. The DNA for the CDR3 is TGCGCCAGCAGCTGGGGCTCGCGGGGGAGCACAGATACGCAGTATTTT. The chain uses TRBV5-1 and TRBJ2-3, with 7 bases that match TRBD2. J gave up 0 bases and V 3 bases, and 7 bases lay outside the gene matches. Germline V gene data show CDR1 as SGHRS and CDR2 as YFSETQ. The CDR3 runs to 16 residues. Complete variable domain (other parts from reference TRBV5-1 and TRBJ2-3): KAGVTQTPRYLIKTRGQQVTLSCSPISGHRSVSWYQQTPGQGLQFLFEYFSETQRNKGNFPGRFSGRQFSNSRSEMNVSTLELGDSALYLCASSWGSRGSTDTQYFGPGTRLTVL.